This T cell receptor (beta chain) was sequenced during a study of blood T cell repertoires in COVID-19 (dated by TCRdb to 2018 to 2020). In terms of the full investigation: Samples from collaborators originated in the United States, Italy and Spain and spanned both the acute and convalescent phases of COVID-19. A de-identified subject ID, COVID-19 status, age in years and sex were almost always included in the sample metadata. The repertoires were made available in a free public database intended to serve as a resource for research on the immune response to SARS-CoV-2. Deeply sampled blood TCRbeta repertoires from subjects exposed to, actively infected with, or recovered from COVID-19 were included in the dataset. Samples were obtained from the ongoing ImmuneRACE study (first 160 participants) and from 1,254 subjects provided by 6 global collaborators. The prospective study material was composed of cDNA or gDNA derived from T cells, B-cell-depleted T cells, or PBMCs. Where available, HLA class I and class II types were taken from metadata supplied by the sample provider and were not determined by assay-based typing.

The immunoSEQ Assay, a bias-controlled multiplex PCR, was used to amplify TCRbeta CDR3 regions from genomic DNA. On the authors' methods: Within the assay, amplification of reference gene primers was used to estimate how many nucleated cells each sample contained. To quantify the absolute abundance of each unique TCRbeta CDR3 rearrangement, sequence reads were collapsed and filtered. For each sample, productive Simpson clonality was calculated as the square root of Simpson's diversity index over productive rearrangements. TCRdb provides this immuneACCESS table in a form limited to in-frame rearrangements. Some clones are lacking; in checked studies, under half of them reflect an unresolved V gene, and why the rest are absent is not known. Clone size and the V and J calls come from that table; the DNA yielded D and trimming. Counted in this sample were 120,000 to 150,000 clones; around 86% of them appeared once. Around 40% of the sample comes from the top ten.

Another Seattle source contributed samples from volunteer blood donors who had recovered from COVID-19. The collaborating institutions used their own protocols to collect whole blood in K2EDTA tubes. For TCRbeta analysis, collaborators shipped samples as frozen whole blood, isolated PBMCs, or DNA extracted from either of those sample types. Results the study describes overall, beyond this receptor: Clinical and demographic metadata were provided uncurated, with the amount varying by source and participant.

In regard to this clone: The target of this receptor is not known. Per-base quality was not reported, and no clone a single base away is much larger than it.

V loses 0 bases, J loses 9 bases, and the germline ends lie 15 bases apart. From its cysteine to its phenylalanine, the CDR3 spans 15 amino acids. Just CDR3 DNA is preserved here, 45 bases in frame from base 1. Taken from the germline V gene, the CDR1 and CDR2 loops are MNHEY and SVGAGI. The sequenced sample was peripheral blood. This sequence was found in a man aged 50 to 60 who had recovered from COVID-19. Recombination connected TRBV6-5 to TRBJ1-5, with no reliable assignment of the D segment. The bases are TGTGCCAGCAGTTACTCGGCTGGTGAGGTTTGGCCCCAGCATTTT. Its translation reads: CASSYSAGEVWPQHF.